This entry describes one T cell receptor beta chain. The target antigen is unknown. This entry belongs to a study of T cell responses to AZD1222 COVID-19 vaccine. At the level of the study: Second doses that came at about 4 or about 12 weeks were put together.

Whole-study findings and limits: Unmutated regions of variants are reportedly targeted by nearly half of spike-specific TCRs. Sampling captured repertoires only after the peak T cell response. Increased Spike-specific TCR breadth and depth were observed after two AZD1222 doses.

The table came from immunoSEQ multiplex PCR; TCRdb's copy has only in-frame clones and leaves some out. The data show about 110,000 clones, with more than 85% seen just once and around 9.4% held by the top ten. Germline CDR1 SGHNT, CDR2 YYREEE (reference sequence). The CDR3 extends over 17 amino acids. The ends lost 1 base at V and 2 bases at J; junction bases unmatched: 7. This clonotype originated in an adult in good health. This sequence joins TRBV5-4 and TRBJ2-2; 8 nucleotides align to TRBD2. The material sequenced was peripheral blood, taken on day 0 of AZD1222 vaccination. CDR3 residues: CASSLRSSGLNTGELFF. The CDR3 nucleotides are TGTGCCAGCAGCTTGAGATCTAGCGGGCTTAACACCGGGGAGCTGTTTTTT.